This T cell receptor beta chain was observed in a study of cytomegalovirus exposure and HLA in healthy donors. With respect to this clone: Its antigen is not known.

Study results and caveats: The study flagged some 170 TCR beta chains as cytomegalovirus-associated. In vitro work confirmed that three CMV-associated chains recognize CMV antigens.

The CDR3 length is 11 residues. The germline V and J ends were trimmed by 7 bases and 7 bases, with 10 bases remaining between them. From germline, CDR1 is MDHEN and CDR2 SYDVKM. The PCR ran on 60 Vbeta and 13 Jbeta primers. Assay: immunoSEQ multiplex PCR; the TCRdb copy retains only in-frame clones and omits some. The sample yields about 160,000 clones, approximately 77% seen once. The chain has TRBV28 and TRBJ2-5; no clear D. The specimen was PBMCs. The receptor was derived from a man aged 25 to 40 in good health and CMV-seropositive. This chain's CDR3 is CASTSSGTQYF. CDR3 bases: TGTGCCAGCACCTCCTCAGGGACCCAGTACTTC.